This TCR beta chain was identified during a study of blood T cells in healthy people across ages. Broader study findings: Possibly confounding the expanded clonotype changes was the fact that donor CMV status was unknown.

The study drew donors from healthy Caucasian individuals in Russia aged 6 to 90. Isolation per sample recovered at least 7 million PBMCs. With a J-beta primer mix and a sample-barcoded 5' primer, a second PCR ran about 6 to 11 cycles. One entry per CDR3 protein results from TCRdb running MiXCR on the 5' RACE reads. The sample lists some 690,000 distinct CDR3 sequences; 22% were seen once. Concerning this clonotype itself: No antigen is known for it.

Material for sequencing was blood. This TCR was recovered from a man aged 65 to 79 in good health.

The DNA of the CDR3 is TGCAGCGTTGGGAGCTGGGGACAGAACACCGGGGAGCTGTTTTTT. It encodes CSVGSWGQNTGELFF. V is TRBV29-1 and J is TRBJ2-2; a weak D match, TRBD1 (6 bases). The V gene lost 4 bases and the J gene lost 1 base, with 13 bases spanning the gap. The CDR3 loop spans 15 amino acids. Germline V gene sequence: CDR1 SQVTM, CDR2 ANQGSEA.